The 10 T cell receptor beta chains below were found in one sample sequenced in a study of blood T cell repertoires in COVID-19. Produced via immunoSEQ multiplex PCR; TCRdb's table is partial and in-frame only. The sample holds some 270,000 clones, roughly 80% seen once. Sequencing was performed on PBMCs or T cells enriched from blood (not recorded which). These receptors originate from a man aged 45-60 years who had recovered from COVID-19.

This clone showed up just a few times. The rearrangement links TRBV5-3 to TRBJ2-2; 7 bases match TRBD2. TRBV5-3 carries the ORF label, with uncertain function. The CDR3 runs to 16 residues. The V and J ends lost 0 bases and 3 bases, in that order; junction bases with no gene match: 5. The DNA of the CDR3 is TGTGCCAGAAGCTTGGGCGGGAGTTTAGACACCGGGGAGCTGTTTTTT. Its protein is CARSLGGSLDTGELFF.

The sample holds one count of this clone. The chain joins TRBV19 to TRBJ2-1; 12 nucleotides line up with TRBD2. Germline CDR1 reads LNHDA; CDR2 reads SQIVND (reference sequence). The CDR3 length is 15 residues. The V gene end was trimmed by 6 bases and the J gene end by 8 bases; junction bases not matched to a gene: 8. CDR3 in amino acids: CASRKLAGGRDEQFF. For the CDR3, the DNA is TGTGCCAGTAGGAAACTAGCGGGGGGTCGGGATGAGCAGTTCTTC.

With respect to this clone: The sample has other DNA sequences that encode this CDR3 too. The V gene is TRBV6-2 or TRBV6-3, the J gene TRBJ2-2; D gene unclear. Germline V CDR1 and CDR2: MNHEY, SVGEGT. The CDR3 runs to 12 residues. The germline V and J ends were trimmed by 6 bases and 2 bases, with 4 bases remaining between them. CDR3 loop: CASSTNTGELFF. The CDR3 DNA follows: TGTGCCAGCAGCACAAACACCGGGGAGCTGTTTTTT.

Only a few counts were recorded for this clone. This chain connects TRBV24-1 to TRBJ2-7; a weak D match, TRBD1 (5 bases). V was shortened by 1 base and J by 6 bases, with 18 bases between the two germline ends. CDR1 KGHDR and CDR2 SFDVKD come from the germline V gene. The CDR3 is made up of 16 amino acids. CDR3: CATSDFSDSRVSEQYF. The CDR3 DNA sequence: TGTGCCACCAGTGATTTTTCCGACAGTCGGGTCTCCGAGCAGTACTTC.

This chain joins TRBV6-5 and TRBJ2-5; 8 bases align to TRBD2. J gave up 3 bases and V 4 bases, and 10 bases lay outside the gene matches. CDR1 MNHEY and CDR2 SVGAGI come from the germline V gene. The length of the CDR3 is 16 residues. The CDR3 DNA follows: TGTGCCAGCAGTTCGCGGGAGGTCCTTTCAAAAGAGACCCAGTACTTC. The encoded protein is CASSSREVLSKETQYF.

The CDR3 nucleotides read TGTGCCAGCAGCTCCCTCGCGAGCGCCACAGATACGCAGTATTTT. Translation gives CASSSLASATDTQYF. The V call is TRBV7-3, the J call TRBJ2-3; D is uncertain. The CDR3 extends over 15 amino acids. Deletions cut 4 bases from V and 2 bases from J, with 13 bases between. Germline CDR1 is SGHTA and CDR2 is FQGTGA. The full variable domain, in which reference TRBV7-3 and TRBJ2-3 provide the parts outside the CDR3, is GAGVSQTPSNKVTEKGKYVELRCDPISGHTALYWYRQSLGQGPEFLIYFQGTGAADDSGLPNDRFFAVRPEGSVSTLKIQRTERGDSAVYLCASSSLASATDTQYFGPGTRLTVL.

V and J are TRBV9 and TRBJ2-3; 7 nucleotides agree with TRBD2. V shed 4 bases, J shed 0 bases, and the junction held 5 bases outside the gene matches. There are 15 residues in the CDR3. Germline CDR1 is SGDLS and CDR2 is YYNGEE. The CDR3 sequence is CASSLSGVSTDTQYF. CDR3 in DNA: TGTGCCAGCAGCTTGAGCGGGGTGAGCACAGATACGCAGTATTTT.

This clone was observed a single time. The V call is TRBV19, the J call TRBJ2-5; 9 bases are a match to TRBD2. There are 16 residues in the CDR3. Per germline, CDR1 LNHDA and CDR2 SQIVND (reference sequence). The J segment lost 1 base and the V segment lost 5 bases, leaving 8 bases of the junction unmatched. The CDR3 reads CASSARSGGPQETQYF. DNA of the CDR3: TGTGCCAGTAGTGCCCGCAGCGGGGGGCCCCAAGAGACCCAGTACTTC.

Only one count was recorded for this clone. The V gene is TRBV6-4, the J gene TRBJ2-1, with D possibly matching TRBD1 (6 bases). The CDR3 has 17 residues. Germline-derived CDR1 and CDR2 are MRHNA and SNTAGT. Trimming cost V 0 bases and J 5 bases, with 17 bases left between them. CDR3 coding DNA: TGTGCCAGCAGTGACTCGAGGGTCCAGGGGAAGCACAATGAGCAGTTCTTC. It encodes CASSDSRVQGKHNEQFF.

This chain connects TRBV3-1 (or the pseudogene TRBV3-2) to TRBJ1-5; D unresolved. Germline CDR1 and CDR2: LGHDT and YNNKEL (reference sequence). V lost 0 bases to trimming and J lost 0 bases, with 9 bases between them. This CDR3 is built from 16 residues. For the CDR3, the DNA is TGTGCCAGCAGCCAAGATCAGGACTATAGCAATCAGCCCCAGCATTTT. As protein: CASSQDQDYSNQPQHF.